Presented here are 9 T cell receptor beta chains from one specimen sequenced in a study of CD8 T cells in Susac syndrome. Random hexamers were used to reverse transcribe an amount of about 0.45 to 1 ug RNA. TCRdb analysed the immunoSEQ multiplex PCR reads with MiXCR anew, one entry per CDR3 protein. The repertoire includes 200,000 to 250,000 distinct CDR3 sequences, roughly 96% of them detected once, and 0.095% sits in the top ten. Material for sequencing was CD4+ T cells from PBMCs. Receptors originate from a human donor with multiple sclerosis.

V gene TRBV11-2 combines with J gene TRBJ2-1; 7 bases agree with TRBD2. V lost 6 bases and J lost 6; bases outside the gene matches: 14. Germline values: CDR1 SGHAT, CDR2 FQNNGV. CDR3 length: 16 residues. CDR3 nucleotides: TGTGCCAGCAGTCTTTCTGGGAGGGCCCGGGTCAATGAGCAGTTCTTC. It yields the protein CASSLSGRARVNEQFF.

The CDR3: CASSPRWGPGYTF. CDR3 nucleotides: TGTGCCAGCAGCCCCCGTTGGGGGCCGGGCTACACCTTC. The V and J genes are TRBV7-2 and TRBJ1-2, with D possibly being TRBD1 (6 bases). Trimming left V 5 bases short and J 8 bases short, with 15 bases between. The germline gives CDR1 SGHTA, CDR2 FQGNSA. The CDR3 sequence is 13 residues long.

V and J are TRBV10-3 and TRBJ1-5, with D hard to call. V was shortened by 3 bases and J by 8 bases, with 11 bases between the two germline ends. This CDR3 comprises 13 residues. CDR1 and CDR2 (germline): ENHRY, SYGVKD. The CDR3 DNA reads as TGTGCCATCAGTGACAGACCCTCCGAGCCCCAGCATTTT. This sequence encodes CAISDRPSEPQHF.

V usage is TRBV6-5 and J usage is TRBJ2-5; TRBD2 matches at 8 bases. Germline-derived CDR1 and CDR2 are MNHEY and SVGAGI. The CDR3 extends over 15 amino acids. J was trimmed by 5 bases and V by 4 bases; bases with no gene match: 9. CDR3 nucleotide sequence: TGTGCCAGCAGTTCCCCCGGGGGGGCGTCCGAGACCCAGTACTTC. This encodes CASSSPGGASETQYF.

The chain has TRBV3-1 and TRBJ2-4; D gene ambiguous. The CDR3 covers 13 residues. Germline CDR1 LGHDT, CDR2 YNNKEL (reference sequence). Trimming shortened V by 1 base and J by 7 bases, and 8 bases separated the two germline ends. CDR3 in amino acids: CASSQGNGNIQYF. For the CDR3, the DNA is TGTGCCAGCAGCCAAGGAAATGGGAACATTCAGTACTTC.

The chain combines TRBV20-1 with TRBJ1-2; 9 positions match TRBD1. This CDR3 region has 14 residues. V trimming: 3 bases; J trimming: 6 bases; junction bases outside the gene matches: 8. Germline CDR1 is DFQATT and CDR2 is SNEGSKA (reference sequence). The CDR3 protein is CSARAGTGLDGYTF. CDR3 DNA: TGCAGTGCTAGGGCCGGGACAGGGCTTGATGGCTACACCTTC.

The CDR3 region has the DNA TGCAGTGGGGCCCGGGACACGAGGTACCAAGAGACCCAGTACTTC. Amino acid sequence: CSGARDTRYQETQYF. The rearrangement joins TRBV20-1 to TRBJ2-5; a possible D gene is TRBD1 (6 bases). V was shortened by 7 bases and J by 0 bases, with 18 bases between the two germline ends. There are 15 residues in the CDR3. Germline V gene data show CDR1 as DFQATT and CDR2 as SNEGSKA (reference sequence).

V is TRBV13 and J is TRBJ2-4, with no clear D. Germline CDR1 PRHDT, CDR2 FYEKMQ (reference sequence). V lost 5 bases, J lost 3 bases, and 11 bases lay in between. The CDR3 spans 14 residues. The CDR3 DNA is TGTGCCAGCAGCCCGAGACTCCGCAAAAACATTCAGTACTTC. It is translated as CASSPRLRKNIQYF.

This rearrangement joins TRBV28 to TRBJ2-3; D might be TRBD2 (7 bases). CDR1 MDHEN and CDR2 SYDVKM come from the germline V gene. Trimming took 5 bases from V and 5 from J, leaving 11 bases between them. This CDR3 has 13 residues. The CDR3 DNA reads TGTGCCAGCAGTACAGGGACTATAGATACGCAGTATTTT. This codes for CASSTGTIDTQYF.